The 32 T cell receptor beta chains reported below all come from one sample, sequenced in a study of beta chain features in type 1 diabetes. Sequenced material consisted of expressed TCRB transcripts (all of the isolated RNA was reverse transcribed). Measured with immunoSEQ multiplex PCR; TCRdb has only the in-frame clones, and not every one. This table holds 350,000 to 400,000 clones, approximately 15% found once. Sequenced material: naive CD4+ T cells from blood. All receptors derive from a woman aged 18 to 35 in good health.

The chain has TRBV7-2 and TRBJ2-3; D gene uncertain. The CDR3 has 12 residues. The germline gives CDR1 SGHTA, CDR2 FQGNSA. The V end lost 7 bases, the J end lost 4 bases, and 9 bases lay between the germline ends. CDR3 protein: CASTLWPDTQYF. CDR3 DNA sequence: TGTGCCAGCACCCTTTGGCCAGATACGCAGTATTTT.

This chain uses TRBV18 with TRBJ1-4; 10 nucleotides line up with TRBD1. Looked up from germline, CDR1 is KGHSH and CDR2 is LQKENI. V was clipped by 3 bases and J by 8 bases; unmatched bases: 3. CDR3 length: 14 residues. CDR3 DNA sequence: TGTGCCAGCTCACCCGACAGGGGGCAAGAAAAACTGTTTTTT. Translation gives CASSPDRGQEKLFF.

CDR3 amino acids: CALREGGSSYEQYF. The CDR3 DNA is TGTGCTCTACGGGAAGGCGGAAGCTCCTACGAGCAGTACTTC. The genes are TRBV30 and TRBJ2-7, with D possibly matching TRBD2 (5 bases). Per germline, CDR1 GTSNPN and CDR2 SVGIG (reference sequence). This CDR3 comprises 14 residues.

This clone has more than one count but fewer than ten. The chain has TRBV7-2 and TRBJ1-1; tentative D call: TRBD1 (5 bases). The CDR3 is 14 amino acids. Germline loops: CDR1 SGHTA, CDR2 FQGNSA. Trimming shortened V by 5 bases and J by 4 bases, and 14 bases separated the two germline ends. The CDR3 DNA reads TGTGCCAGCAGCCTCTCGAGGGGAGGCACTGAAGCTTTCTTT. Encoded protein: CASSLSRGGTEAFF.

This clone was picked up a small number of times. The chain has TRBV28 and TRBJ2-4; 7 bases are a match to TRBD2. Germline V gene data show CDR1 as MDHEN and CDR2 as SYDVKM. The trim removed 5 bases at V and 3 bases at J, leaving 1 base unmatched. The length of the CDR3 is 13 residues. CDR3 sequence: CASSSGIKNIQYF. The CDR3 coding sequence is TGTGCCAGCAGTAGCGGGATCAAAAACATTCAGTACTTC.

This clone has more than one count but fewer than ten. The chain recombines TRBV11-2 with TRBJ2-1; weak D call: TRBD2 (6 bases). The CDR3 consists of 14 residues. CDR1 and CDR2 from the germline V gene are SGHAT and FQNNGV. V was clipped by 6 bases and J by 4 bases, with 13 bases between them. The CDR3 protein is CASSPGLNYNEQFF. In DNA, the CDR3 is TGTGCCAGCAGTCCGGGACTTAATTACAATGAGCAGTTCTTC.

The chain couples TRBV9 to TRBJ1-1; D perhaps matches TRBD1 (5 bases). Trimming shortened V by 4 bases and J by 8 bases, and 15 bases separated the two germline ends. From germline, CDR1 is SGDLS and CDR2 YYNGEE. The CDR3 is 13 residues long. The CDR3 bases are TGTGCCAGCAGCCCCGGGGGGAGGACAGAAGCTTTCTTT. It translates to CASSPGGRTEAFF.

This sequence joins TRBV18 and TRBJ2-7, with 12 bases fitting TRBD2. Germline V gives CDR1 KGHSH, CDR2 LQKENI. CDR3 length: 20 residues. V was clipped by 3 bases and J by 0 bases; unmatched bases: 15. CDR3 DNA sequence: TGTGCCAGCTCACCGTGGGGCCTTTTTCTGACTAGCGGGAGCTCCTACGAGCAGTACTTC. It is translated as CASSPWGLFLTSGSSYEQYF.

The genes are TRBV2 and TRBJ1-5; 9 bases align to TRBD1. The CDR3 runs to 14 residues. Germline trimming cut 7 bases from V and 6 bases from J; bases unmatched to any gene: 7. Germline loops: CDR1 SNHLY, CDR2 FYNNEI. CDR3 sequence: CASNPDRGPQPQHF. DNA of the CDR3: TGTGCCAGCAATCCGGACAGGGGACCTCAGCCCCAGCATTTT.

This chain connects TRBV6-5 to TRBJ2-7; a weak D match, TRBD1 (5 bases). The germline gives CDR1 MNHEY, CDR2 SVGAGI. This CDR3 has 15 amino acids. V was trimmed by 4 bases and J by 0 bases, leaving 13 bases between them. CDR3 sequence: CASSSIRGSSYEQYF. CDR3 sequence (DNA): TGTGCCAGCAGTTCGATAAGGGGCAGCTCCTACGAGCAGTACTTC.

CDR3 residues: CASRGRDFSGANVLTF. The CDR3 DNA sequence: TGTGCCAGCAGGGGCAGGGATTTCTCTGGGGCCAACGTCCTGACTTTC. J is TRBJ2-6 and V is TRBV6-6; D might be TRBD1 (5 bases). Germline CDR1 reads MNHNY; CDR2 reads SVGAGI (reference sequence). The CDR3 contains 16 residues. Trimming shortened V by 6 bases and J by 0 bases, and 12 bases separated the two germline ends.

This clone was found a few times. The V gene is TRBV23-1, the J gene TRBJ2-3, with 8 positions matching TRBD2. TRBV23-1 is an ORF for which the function is uncertain. V lost 3 bases, J lost 7 bases, and 9 bases stayed unmatched. The CDR3 sequence is 15 residues long. CDR3 sequence reads: CASSHKAGESHTQYF. The CDR3 DNA is TGCGCCAGCAGTCACAAAGCGGGAGAAAGCCATACGCAGTATTTT.

As for this clone: The sample holds other DNA sequences that translate to the same CDR3. The chain has TRBV28 and TRBJ2-7; no clear D. The germline V and J ends were trimmed by 8 bases and 3 bases, with 8 bases remaining between them. This CDR3 spans 11 amino acids. Germline CDR1 MDHEN, CDR2 SYDVKM. CDR3 protein: CASSSNYEQYF. CDR3 bases: TGTGCCAGCTCATCTAACTACGAGCAGTACTTC.

This clone was detected only a few times. The chain combines TRBV11-3 with TRBJ2-1; TRBD2 matches at 8 bases. This CDR3 is built from 17 residues. Germline CDR1 reads SGHNT; CDR2 reads YENEEA. Trimming took 0 bases from V and 4 from J; bases not matched to a gene: 8. The CDR3 DNA is TGTGCCAGCAGCTTAGATTCCCAGACTAGCGCTTACAATGAGCAGTTCTTC. Translation: CASSLDSQTSAYNEQFF. Variable domain in full (rest from reference TRBV11-3 and TRBJ2-1): EAGVVQSPRYKIIEKKQPVAFWCNPISGHNTLYWYLQNLGQGPELLIRYENEEAVDDSQLPKDRFSAERLKGVDSTLKIQPAELGDSAVYLCASSLDSQTSAYNEQFFGPGTRLTVL.

A few counts support this clone. The chain recombines TRBV29-1 with TRBJ1-5; no clear D. Germline V gene sequence: CDR1 SQVTM, CDR2 ANQGSEA. The CDR3 runs to 12 residues. The V end was cut by 0 bases, the J end by 6 bases, with 6 bases between. The CDR3 here is CSVEDFGQPQHF. The DNA of the CDR3 is TGCAGCGTTGAAGATTTCGGTCAGCCCCAGCATTTT.

This chain links TRBV2 with TRBJ2-7; D is possibly TRBD2 (6 bases). Germline values: CDR1 SNHLY, CDR2 FYNNEI. The CDR3 is 13 residues long. The V end was cut by 7 bases, the J end by 3 bases, with 13 bases between. The CDR3 bases are TGTGCCAGCACCGGGGGTCGGGTCTACGAGCAGTACTTC. This codes for CASTGGRVYEQYF.

The sample holds a few counts of this clone. This rearrangement joins TRBV28 to TRBJ2-5; tentatively, D is TRBD2 (6 bases). The ends were cut back, 6 bases at V and 5 bases at J, with 19 bases in the middle. Germline CDR1 MDHEN, CDR2 SYDVKM. This CDR3 has 15 residues. The CDR3 loop is CASRVSGARRETQYF. In nucleotides, the CDR3 is TGTGCCAGCAGAGTTAGCGGAGCCAGAAGGGAGACCCAGTACTTC.

The rearrangement uses TRBV30 and TRBJ2-1; 12 nucleotides match TRBD2. Per the germline V gene, CDR1 is GTSNPN and CDR2 is SVGIG (reference sequence). V lost 5 bases, J lost 6 bases, and 5 bases stayed unmatched. The length of the CDR3 is 14 residues. CDR3 in DNA: TGTGCCTGGGTACTAGCGGGAGGTCCCAATGAGCAGTTCTTC. Translating it yields CAWVLAGGPNEQFF.

The J gene is TRBJ2-7, the V gene TRBV23-1, with D tentatively TRBD2 (5 bases). TRBV23-1 is given ORF status, its function remaining uncertain. The CDR3 totals 20 residues. With 4 bases removed from V and 1 base from J, the gap between germline ends came to 29 bases. CDR3 sequence: CASSRQRRPGSAGPSYEQYF. CDR3 bases: TGCGCCAGCAGTCGGCAGAGGCGGCCGGGTTCGGCGGGCCCTTCCTACGAGCAGTACTTC.

The chain carries TRBV29-1 and TRBJ2-5; D remains unclear. CDR1 SQVTM and CDR2 ANQGSEA come from the germline V gene. Between the trimmed V and J ends, which lost 7 bases and 7 bases, there was a span of 7 bases. This CDR3 contains 9 residues. CDR3 DNA sequence: TGCAGCGCCCTCGGGACCCAGTACTTC. Residues: CSALGTQYF.

Comments on this clone: The same CDR3 can be traced to other DNA sequences in this sample. The chain combines TRBV11-2 with TRBJ2-7; a weak D match, TRBD1 (6 bases). Between the trimmed V and J ends, which lost 1 base and 7 bases, there was a span of 11 bases. This CDR3 is built from 13 residues. Germline V CDR1 and CDR2: SGHAT, FQNNGV. The CDR3 loop reads CASSLGQAGEQYF. CDR3 sequence (DNA): TGTGCCAGCAGCTTAGGACAGGCTGGAGAGCAGTACTTC.

The chain has TRBV9 and TRBJ1-2; a weak D match, TRBD1 (6 bases). Between the trimmed V and J ends, which lost 3 bases and 3 bases, there was a span of 12 bases. Germline-derived CDR1 and CDR2 are SGDLS and YYNGEE. The CDR3 is 14 amino acids. The CDR3: CASSGMDSYYGYTF. The CDR3 nucleotides read TGTGCCAGCAGCGGGATGGACAGCTACTATGGCTACACCTTC.

This chain links TRBV7-2 with TRBJ1-1; D is uncertain. V was shortened by 0 bases and J by 5 bases, with 4 bases between the two germline ends. CDR1 and CDR2 from the germline V gene are SGHTA and FQGNSA. The CDR3 runs 12 residues. The DNA of the CDR3 is TGTGCCAGCAGCTTAGCCTTAACTGAAGCTTTCTTT. It specifies CASSLALTEAFF.

The V call is TRBV29-1, the J call TRBJ2-7; maybe TRBD1 (5 bases). The CDR3 has 12 amino acids. In germline, CDR1 is SQVTM, CDR2 ANQGSEA. V was shortened by 7 bases and J by 3 bases, with 13 bases between the two germline ends. Here the CDR3 reads CSARARGYEQYF. CDR3 nucleotide sequence: TGCAGCGCCCGGGCTAGGGGCTACGAGCAGTACTTC.

The chain combines TRBV11-2 with TRBJ1-1; D possibly corresponds to TRBD1 (6 bases). There are 15 residues in the CDR3. The V end was cut by 5 bases, the J end by 0 bases, with 13 bases between. The V gene's germline CDR1 is SGHAT and CDR2 FQNNGV. CDR3 nucleotides: TGTGCCAGCAGCCCACGGACAGCGTTGAACACTGAAGCTTTCTTT. It codes for CASSPRTALNTEAFF.

The genes are TRBV30 and TRBJ2-5, with 8 bases that match TRBD1. The CDR3 runs to 12 residues. The V segment lost 6 bases and the J segment 4 bases; nucleotides outside the gene matches: 4. Germline lookup yields CDR1 GTSNPN and CDR2 SVGIG (reference sequence). CDR3 region: CACTGGPETQYF. The CDR3 DNA reads TGTGCCTGCACAGGGGGTCCAGAGACCCAGTACTTC.

As concerns this clone: Additional DNA sequences in this sample encode the identical CDR3. The chain employs TRBV29-1 and TRBJ2-7; 13 nucleotides align to TRBD2. With 1 base clipped from V and 1 base from J, the junction kept 1 base outside the gene matches. The CDR3 covers 15 residues. CDR1 is SQVTM, CDR2 ANQGSEA, per germline. The CDR3 protein is CSVEGLAGGSYEQYF. As DNA, the CDR3 is TGCAGCGTTGAAGGACTAGCGGGAGGATCCTACGAGCAGTACTTC.

This clone was seen only a few times. The V gene is TRBV7-2, the J gene TRBJ2-7; 8 bases match TRBD2. Germline assignment: CDR1 SGHTA and CDR2 FQGNSA. J lost 0 bases, V lost 5 bases, and 6 bases had no gene match. This CDR3 has 15 residues. The CDR3 loop is CASSRTSTDSYEQYF. In nucleotides, the CDR3 is TGTGCCAGCAGCAGGACTAGCACAGACTCCTACGAGCAGTACTTC.

Turning to this clone: Additional DNA sequences in this sample encode the identical CDR3. J is TRBJ2-7 and V is TRBV7-9; no clear D gene. Germline V CDR1 and CDR2: SEHNR, FQNEAQ (reference sequence). V was shortened by 5 bases and J by 3 bases, with 8 bases between the two germline ends. The CDR3 sequence is 12 residues long. CDR3 DNA sequence: TGTGCCAGCAGCCCCTCGGGCTACGAGCAGTACTTC. This sequence encodes CASSPSGYEQYF.

This clone has more than one count but fewer than ten. This rearrangement joins TRBV5-1 to TRBJ2-7; TRBD2 matches at 14 bases. With V trimmed by 4 bases and J by 6 bases, 12 bases remained unmatched. Germline V gene data show CDR1 as SGHRS and CDR2 as YFSETQ. This CDR3 contains 17 residues. The CDR3 reads CASSNRTSGRSGGEQYF. CDR3 nucleotide sequence: TGCGCCAGCAGCAACAGGACTAGCGGGAGGTCCGGGGGCGAGCAGTACTTC.

V is TRBV30 and J is TRBJ2-2; TRBD1 is a possible D gene (6 bases). The CDR3 is 13 residues long. Germline lookup yields CDR1 GTSNPN and CDR2 SVGIG (reference sequence). Trimming cost V 5 bases and J 6 bases, with 13 bases left between them. CDR3 in DNA: TGTGCCTGGTCGGGACACGGCGCCGGGGAGCTGTTTTTT. It translates to CAWSGHGAGELFF.

The sample holds a few counts of this clone. The same CDR3 can be traced to other DNA sequences in this sample. This sequence joins TRBV30 and TRBJ2-2, with a tentative D call TRBD2 (6 bases). CDR3 length: 14 amino acids. V lost 0 bases to trimming and J lost 2 bases, with 7 bases between them. The germline gives CDR1 GTSNPN, CDR2 SVGIG (reference sequence). The CDR3 DNA sequence: TGTGCCTGGAGTGTGGGACTTAACACCGGGGAGCTGTTTTTT. This codes for CAWSVGLNTGELFF.